The 3 T cell receptor beta chains reported below all come from one sample, sequenced in a study of blood T cell repertoires in COVID-19. The repertoire was sequenced with immunoSEQ multiplex PCR; TCRdb's copy has only in-frame clones and lacks some. This sample has approximately 350,000 clones, with around 83% found just once. The sequenced sample was PBMCs or T cells enriched from blood (not recorded which). Receptors were obtained from a woman between 50 and 59 years old who had recovered from COVID-19.

This clone was seen a handful of times. The CDR3 loop reads CASSYSRAGSYNEQFF. The DNA of the CDR3 is TGTGCCAGCAGTTACTCAAGGGCGGGGTCCTACAATGAGCAGTTCTTC. The chain joins TRBV6-2 or TRBV6-3 to TRBJ2-1; tentative D call: TRBD2 (6 bases). V gave up 0 bases and J gave up 1 base, with 10 bases separating them. This CDR3 contains 16 residues. Germline V CDR1 and CDR2: MNHEY, SVGEGT.

CDR3 sequence (DNA): TGCGCCAGCAGCTCCCGTGCGAGGATGAGGGAGGGTACCTACGAGCAGTACTTC. Its protein product is CASSSRARMREGTYEQYF. J is TRBJ2-7 and V is TRBV5-1; 7 positions match TRBD2. The junction had 17 bases not matched to a gene; V was cut back by 3 bases and J by 2 bases. Germline CDR1 reads SGHRS; CDR2 reads YFSETQ. There are 18 residues in the CDR3.

The genes are TRBV18 and TRBJ1-1; D uncertain. The CDR3 covers 13 residues. Germline V gene sequence: CDR1 KGHSH, CDR2 LQKENI. V lost 5 bases and J 1 base, leaving 8 bases between the germline ends. The CDR3 DNA is TGTGCCAGCTCATCCACTGCGAACACTGAAGCTTTCTTT. Translating gives CASSSTANTEAFF.